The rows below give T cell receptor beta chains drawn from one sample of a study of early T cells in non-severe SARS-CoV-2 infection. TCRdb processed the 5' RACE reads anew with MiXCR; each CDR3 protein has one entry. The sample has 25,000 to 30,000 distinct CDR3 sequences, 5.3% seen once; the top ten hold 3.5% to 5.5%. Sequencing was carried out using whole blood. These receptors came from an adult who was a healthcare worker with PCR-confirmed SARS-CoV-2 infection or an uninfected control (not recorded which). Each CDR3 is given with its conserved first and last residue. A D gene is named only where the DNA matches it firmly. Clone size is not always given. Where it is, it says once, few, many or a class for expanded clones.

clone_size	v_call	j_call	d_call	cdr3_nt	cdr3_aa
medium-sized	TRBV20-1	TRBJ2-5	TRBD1	TGCAGTGCTGGAGCGGGTGGGACAGGGATCGAGACCCAGTACTTC	CSAGAGGTGIETQYF
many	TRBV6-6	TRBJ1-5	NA	TGTGCCAGCACCTTAGACCCGGGCAATCAGCCCCAGCATTTT	CASTLDPGNQPQHF
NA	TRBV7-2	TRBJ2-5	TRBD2	TGTGCCAGCAGCTCGGGACTAGCGGGTAAAGAGACCCAGTACTTC	CASSSGLAGKETQYF
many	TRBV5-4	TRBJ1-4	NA	TGTGCCAGCAGCCCCGGGACTTCGAATGAAAAACTGTTTTTT	CASSPGTSNEKLFF
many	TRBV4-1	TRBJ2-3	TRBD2	TGCGCCAGCAGCCAGATGGGACTAGCGGGAGGTACAGATACGCAGTATTTT	CASSQMGLAGGTDTQYF
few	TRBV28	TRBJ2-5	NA	TGTGCCAGCAGACCGGGGGACTACCAAGAGACCCAGTACTTC	CASRPGDYQETQYF
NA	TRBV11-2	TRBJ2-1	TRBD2	TGTGCCAGCAGCGCACTAGCGGGAGGTCGCAATGAGCAGTTCTTC	CASSALAGGRNEQFF
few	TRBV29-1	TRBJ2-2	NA	TGCAGCGTTGAACCAGAATTATCCACCGGGGAGCTGTTTTTT	CSVEPELSTGELFF
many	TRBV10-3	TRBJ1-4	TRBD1	TGTGCCATCAGTTCTCAACAGGGGGCAGATGAAAAACTGTTTTTT	CAISSQQGADEKLFF
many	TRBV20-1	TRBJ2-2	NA	TGCAGTGCTAGAGCAAGGACAGTCTCCGGGGAGCTGTTTTTT	CSARARTVSGELFF
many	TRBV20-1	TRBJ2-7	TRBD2	TGCAGTGCTAGAGACAGGGGACTAGCGGGGATCCGGGACTACGAGCAGTACTTC	CSARDRGLAGIRDYEQYF
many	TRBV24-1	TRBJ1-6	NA	TGTGCCACCAGTGCGGGCCACAATTCACCCCTCCACTTT	CATSAGHNSPLHF
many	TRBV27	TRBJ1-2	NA	TGTGCCACCCTCGACGGGCTATATGGCTACACCTTC	CATLDGLYGYTF
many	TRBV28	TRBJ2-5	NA	TGTGCCAGCAGGTCGCAGGGGGGAGGGCCAGAGACCCAGTACTTC	CASRSQGGGPETQYF
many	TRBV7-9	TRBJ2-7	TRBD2	TGTGCCAGCAGCTTAGGACTAGCGGAGAATGACTACGAGCAGTACTTC	CASSLGLAENDYEQYF
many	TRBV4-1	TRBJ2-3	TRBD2	TGCGCCAGCAGCCAAGATGGGACTAGGTCGGATACGCAGTATTTT	CASSQDGTRSDTQYF
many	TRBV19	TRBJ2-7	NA	TGTGCCAGTATGGGTAGAAACTACGAGCAGTACTTC	CASMGRNYEQYF
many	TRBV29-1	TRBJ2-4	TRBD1	TGCAGCGGGGGACAGGGCCAAAACATTCAGTACTTC	CSGGQGQNIQYF
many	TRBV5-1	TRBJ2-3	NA	TGCGCCAGCAGCTCTTCCCGCGGTAGCTTCACAGATACGCAGTATTTT	CASSSSRGSFTDTQYF
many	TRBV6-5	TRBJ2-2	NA	TGTGCCAGCAGTTACGGTAGAAACACCGGGGAGCTGTTTTTT	CASSYGRNTGELFF
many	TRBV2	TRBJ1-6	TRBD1	TGTGCCAGCACCGGACAGGGTATGACGAATTCACCCCTCCACTTT	CASTGQGMTNSPLHF
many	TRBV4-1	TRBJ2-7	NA	TGCGCCAGCAGCCAAGATCCGGGGTTGGGGCTCGAGCAGTACTTC	CASSQDPGLGLEQYF
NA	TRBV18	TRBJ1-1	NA	TGTGCCAGCTCACCACCGGGGTGGGTAGGGAACACTGAAGCTTTCTTT	CASSPPGWVGNTEAFF
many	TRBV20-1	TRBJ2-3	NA	TGCAGTGCGCGCGAGAACACAGATACGCAGTATTTT	CSARENTDTQYF
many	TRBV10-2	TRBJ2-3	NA	TGCGCCAGCAGTGAGATAGATACGCAGTATTTT	CASSEIDTQYF
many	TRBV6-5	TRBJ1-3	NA	TGTGCCAGCAGACCAGGAGGGCGCTTTGGAAACACCATATATTTT	CASRPGGRFGNTIYF
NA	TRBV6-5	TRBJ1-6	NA	TGTGCCAGCAGTTACTCCGGATTGAATTCACCCCTCCACTTT	CASSYSGLNSPLHF